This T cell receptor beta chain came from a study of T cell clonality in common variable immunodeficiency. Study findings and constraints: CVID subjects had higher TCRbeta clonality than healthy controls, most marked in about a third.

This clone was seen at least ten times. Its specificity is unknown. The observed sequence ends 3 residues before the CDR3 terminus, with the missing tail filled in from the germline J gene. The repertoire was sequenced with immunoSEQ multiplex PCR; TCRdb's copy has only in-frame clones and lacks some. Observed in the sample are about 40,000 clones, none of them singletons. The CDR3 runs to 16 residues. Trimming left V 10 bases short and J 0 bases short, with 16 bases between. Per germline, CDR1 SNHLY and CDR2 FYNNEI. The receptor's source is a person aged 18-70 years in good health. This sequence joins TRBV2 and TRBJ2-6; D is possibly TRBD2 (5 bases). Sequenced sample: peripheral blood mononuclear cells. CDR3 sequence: CATAGGANSGANVLTF. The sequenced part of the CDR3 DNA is TGTGCCACCGCAGGAGGAGCTAACTCTGGGGCCAACGTC.